This TCR beta chain was observed in a study of somatic mutations in cytotoxic T cells in rheumatoid arthritis. The wider study: Certain V beta antibody-stained T-cell populations, V beta1+ cells sequenced for TCRB among them, were flow-sorted to nearly 100% purity. Study-wide findings and caveats: No age-related increase in CD8+ clonality was seen in healthy controls, but one was seen in rheumatoid arthritis patients. For CD8+ T-cell clonality, rheumatoid arthritis patients and age-matched healthy controls did not differ significantly.

This table comes from immunoSEQ multiplex PCR, and its TCRdb copy is limited to in-frame clones, with some not included. Of 7,000 to 8,000 clones in the sample, roughly 87% are singletons; the top ten hold about a sixth. On this clone: Its antigen is unknown.

CDR1 and CDR2 from the germline V gene are SNHLY and FYNNEI. V gave up 4 bases and J gave up 0 bases; unmatched junction bases: 2. The CDR3 has 15 residues. The chain couples TRBV2 to TRBJ1-4; 7 bases agree with TRBD1. The TCR sequence derives from a middle-aged man with rheumatoid arthritis. The material sequenced was CD8+ T cells sorted from blood. Here the CDR3 DNA reads TGTGCCAGCAGTGGACAGGGCACAACTAATGAAAAACTGTTTTTT. Its protein is CASSGQGTTNEKLFF. The full variable domain, its missing parts supplied by reference TRBV2 and TRBJ1-4, is EPEVTQTPSHQVTQMGQEVILRCVPISNHLYFYWYRQILGQKVEFLVSFYNNEISEKSEIFDDQFSVERPDGSNFTLKIRSTKLEDSAMYFCASSGQGTTNEKLFFGSGTQLSVL.